This T cell receptor beta chain was recovered during a study of molecular identifiers for immune sequencing clone quantification. Overall study context: In replicates, RNA from approximately 20,000 or 100,000 naive CD8 cells was divided five ways and four parts were sequenced. Points from the study as a whole: Identical TCR molecules sharing a barcode could underestimate highly expanded clone sizes. Clones with over 20 RNA copies captured over 98% of effector molecules but under 1% of naive ones.

Library preparation followed earlier protocols using designated TCR primers. In TCRdb, the PCR reads were re-called with MiXCR into one record per CDR3 protein. The sample has approximately 680,000 distinct CDR3 sequences; 25% are singletons. Turning to this clonotype: Its antigen is not known.

The germline V gene has CDR1 LGHNA and CDR2 YSLEER. This CDR3 has 14 amino acids. The clonotype was recovered from a human donor in good health. Some libraries in this study had Jurkat cell RNA spiked in. The rearrangement links TRBV4-3 to TRBJ2-3; D ambiguous. The J call may not be correct, given that the DNA end is closer to TRBJ1-5. Sequencing input: naive CD8+ T cells from blood, with Jurkat cell RNA spiked in. Subset: FACS-sorted CD8+CD4-CCR7+CD45RA+ naive T cells. The CDR3 coding sequence is TGCGCCAGCAGCCAAGATAGTGACACAGATACGCAGCATTTT. Amino acids: CASSQDSDTDTQHF.